The entry below gives a single T cell receptor beta chain sequence along with its context. Its antigen is currently unknown. The data stem from a study of blood T cells in healthy people across ages. Study results and limitations: While age rose, TCR beta diversity per million T cells dropped in a roughly linear way. Since the PBMCs were unsorted, naive and antigen-experienced cells could not be conclusively compared.

Russia was home to the donors, healthy Caucasian individuals aged about 6 to 90. Germline loops: CDR1 LGHNT, CDR2 FRNRAP. The CDR3 is made up of 17 amino acids. The V end lost 2 bases, the J end lost 4 bases, and 20 bases lay between the germline ends. PCR was performed a second time for about 7 to 11 cycles using a sample-barcoded 5' primer and a J-beta primer mix. TCRdb itself ran the 5' RACE reads through MiXCR, one entry per CDR3 protein. The table has approximately 800,000 distinct CDR3 sequences, 55% to 75% seen once. The gene calls are TRBV12-5 and TRBJ1-2; a weak D match, TRBD1 (6 bases). The source material was blood. The receptor was isolated from a man between 25 and 39 years old in good health. The CDR3 nucleotides are TGTGCTAGTGGTTTGTCCTCGGACAGCGTTGACTTCTATGGCTACACCTTC. Translating it yields CASGLSSDSVDFYGYTF. The full variable domain, its missing parts supplied by reference TRBV12-5 and TRBJ1-2, is DARVTQTPRHKVTEMGQEVTMRCQPILGHNTVFWYRQTMMQGLELLAYFRNRAPLDDSGMPKDRFSAEMPDATLATLKIQPSEPRDSAVYFCASGLSSDSVDFYGYTFGSGTRLTVV.